A single T cell receptor beta chain is shown here with its context. Antigen specificity is unknown. This record comes from a study of cytomegalovirus exposure and HLA in healthy donors. Findings and limits, study-wide: The authors judged a highly shared variant cluster likely a sequencing artifact. Several of the most significant clusters were apparently associated with common viral pathogens in a later analysis. Reports state that TCR beta sequences accurately predicted most subjects' HLA-A and HLA-B alleles.

Trimming removed 2 bases from V and 8 bases from J; junction bases left unmatched: 5. Germline CDR1 and CDR2: MNHEY and SVGAGI. The CDR3 loop spans 13 amino acids. It was with 60 Vbeta and 13 Jbeta primers that the PCR ran. Sequenced by immunoSEQ multiplex PCR; TCRdb stores in-frame clones only, minus some. The repertoire holds fewer than 200,000 clones, with around 79% as singletons. Sample: PBMCs. This rearrangement joins TRBV6-5 to TRBJ1-2; TRBD1 matches 7 bases. This sequence was found in a woman between 40 and 55 years old in good health and CMV-seronegative. CDR3 nucleotide sequence: TGTGCCAGCAGTTACAGGGACAGTTCCGGCTACACCTTC. Translation gives CASSYRDSSGYTF.